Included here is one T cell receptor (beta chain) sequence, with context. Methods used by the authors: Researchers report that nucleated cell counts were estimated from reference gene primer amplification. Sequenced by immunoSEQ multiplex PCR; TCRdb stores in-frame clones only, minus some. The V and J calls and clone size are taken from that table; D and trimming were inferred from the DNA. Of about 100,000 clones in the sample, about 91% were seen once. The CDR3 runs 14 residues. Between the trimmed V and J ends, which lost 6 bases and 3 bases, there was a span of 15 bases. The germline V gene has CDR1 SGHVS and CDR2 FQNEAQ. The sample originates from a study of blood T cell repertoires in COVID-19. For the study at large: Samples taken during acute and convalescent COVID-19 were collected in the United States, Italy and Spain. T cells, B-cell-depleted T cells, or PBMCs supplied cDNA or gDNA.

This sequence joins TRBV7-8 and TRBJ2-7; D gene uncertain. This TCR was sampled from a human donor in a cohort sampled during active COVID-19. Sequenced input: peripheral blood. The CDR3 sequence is CASSQNRNHYEQYF. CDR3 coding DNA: TGTGCCAGCAGTCAAAACAGAAACCACTACGAGCAGTACTTC.